The 7 T cell receptor beta chains reported below all come from one sample, sequenced in a study of blood T cell repertoires in COVID-19. Clones were read by immunoSEQ multiplex PCR, and TCRdb kept only the in-frame ones, dropping some. The sample records about 90,000 clones, more than 85% being singletons. The sample was peripheral blood. The origin of the receptors is a human donor with active COVID-19. The donor label of this sample is uncertain.

The chain employs TRBV5-8 and TRBJ2-5; 7 nucleotides match TRBD2. CDR3 length: 15 residues. Trimming removed 0 bases from V and 0 bases from J; junction bases left unmatched: 2. Germline CDR1 SGHTS, CDR2 YDEGEE. The CDR3 loop reads CASSLGGLDQETQYF. CDR3 nucleotides: TGTGCCAGCAGCTTGGGCGGACTAGACCAAGAGACCCAGTACTTC.

V gene TRBV15 combines with J gene TRBJ1-2, with a weak D call TRBD1 (5 bases). V lost 8 bases to trimming and J lost 4 bases, with 17 bases between them. This CDR3 spans 14 amino acids. Germline V gene data show CDR1 as LNHNV and CDR2 as YYDKDF (reference sequence). The CDR3, as DNA: TGTGCCACCGGGAAGGGGCAACTCGGCTATGGCTACACCTTC. Translating it yields CATGKGQLGYGYTF.

This clone was counted a single time. J is TRBJ2-5 and V is TRBV19; the match to TRBD1 covers 11 bases. CDR1 is LNHDA, CDR2 SQIVND, per germline (reference sequence). The J segment lost 2 bases and the V segment lost 6 bases, leaving 2 bases of the junction unmatched. The CDR3 consists of 14 residues. The CDR3 DNA sequence: TGTGCCAGTAGCCGGGACAGGGGGCAAGAGACCCAGTACTTC. Translated: CASSRDRGQETQYF.

The V call is TRBV19, the J call TRBJ2-5; 10 nucleotides match TRBD2. After removal of 5 bases from V and 4 bases from J, the junction contained 7 bases not matched to a gene. The germline V gene has CDR1 LNHDA and CDR2 SQIVND (reference sequence). The CDR3 contains 15 residues. CDR3 residues: CASSLSGGGGETQYF. For the CDR3, the DNA is TGTGCCAGTAGTTTAAGCGGGGGGGGCGGAGAGACCCAGTACTTC.

The chain has TRBV7-6 and TRBJ2-5, with 9 nucleotides matching TRBD1. Trimming at V came to 4 bases and at J to 3 bases, leaving 12 bases not matched to a gene. This CDR3 spans 17 amino acids. Germline V gene data show CDR1 as SGHVS and CDR2 as FNYEAQ. The CDR3: CASSSSPLTGGEETQYF. The CDR3 region has the DNA TGTGCCAGCAGCTCGTCTCCCCTTACAGGGGGCGAAGAGACCCAGTACTTC.

The chain employs TRBV6-5 and TRBJ2-1; 9 positions match TRBD2. CDR1 MNHEY and CDR2 SVGAGI come from the germline V gene. V dropped 4 bases and J dropped 12; count of bases not matched to a gene: 7. CDR3 size: 13 residues. The CDR3 protein is CASSSSGAGGQFF. The CDR3 region has the DNA TGTGCCAGCAGTTCTAGCGGGGCCGGGGGGCAGTTCTTC.

In DNA form, the CDR3 reads TGCGCCAGCAGCCAAGATCCGGTCGGGGAGCTGTTTTTT. It specifies CASSQDPVGELFF. The rearrangement links TRBV4-3 to TRBJ2-2; unclear D gene. The V gene's germline CDR1 is LGHNA and CDR2 YSLEER. This CDR3 has 13 residues. The V end was cut by 0 bases, the J end by 7 bases, with 6 bases between.